The present entry profiles one TCR beta chain with its context. Its matching antigen is unknown. The record originates from a study of OX40 agonist ivuxolimab in advanced cancers. Study summary: Participants averaged approximately 65 years of age (range about 23 to 79) and were under 90% male. Patients with prior anti-PD-1, anti-PD-L1 or anti-CTLA-4 therapy were eligible; 40% had some.

This CDR3 is built from 16 residues. Germline CDR1 reads KGHSH; CDR2 reads LQKENI. V shed 3 bases and J shed 4 bases, with 15 bases lying between them. The assay was immunoSEQ multiplex PCR, and TCRdb's table has in-frame clones only and misses some. The table shows approximately 92,000 clones, with 70% to 85% occurring only once. Study-wide findings and caveats: The study found that CD8+ T cells averaged more expanded clones than CD4+.

The origin of this receptor is an adult with an advanced solid tumor such as melanoma, head and neck, liver or kidney cancer. The starting material was CD4+ or CD8+ T cells sorted from blood, obtained in a trial of the OX40 agonist ivuxolimab. This chain uses TRBV18 with TRBJ2-2; tentative D call: TRBD2 (6 bases). This CDR3 reads CASSPPGLRSTGELFF. DNA for the CDR3: TGTGCCAGCTCACCGCCGGGACTCCGGAGCACCGGGGAGCTGTTTTTT.